This T cell receptor (beta chain) came from a study of blood T cell repertoires in COVID-19. Study-level information: Sources were T cells, B-cell-depleted T cells, or PBMCs; the material itself was cDNA or gDNA.

Using immunoSEQ multiplex PCR, the repertoire was profiled, and TCRdb retains in-frame clones only, with some absent. This table has around 200,000 clones, around four fifths appearing once. The sequencing input was peripheral blood. This clonotype originated in a woman aged 40 to 50 with acute or convalescent COVID-19.

The CDR3 DNA reads as TGTGCCAGCAGACGCACAACGACAGGGGTTATAGGCTACACCTTC. Its translation: CASRRTTTGVIGYTF. The gene calls are TRBV6-5 and TRBJ1-2; 8 bases fit TRBD1. In germline, CDR1 is MNHEY, CDR2 SVGAGI. The V and J ends lost 6 bases and 8 bases, in that order; junction bases with no gene match: 14. CDR3 length: 15 residues.